Below are 2 T cell receptor beta chains sequenced from a single sample in a study of blood T cell repertoires in COVID-19. Libraries were prepared by immunoSEQ multiplex PCR; TCRdb keeps only in-frame clonotypes and omits some of them. This table has about 180,000 clones, 88% appearing once. Sequenced input: PBMCs or T cells enriched from blood (not recorded which). Receptors originate from a woman aged 18-29 years who had recovered from COVID-19.

The chain couples TRBV23-1 to TRBJ1-2, with D maybe TRBD1 (6 bases). TRBV23-1 is identified as an open reading frame with a role that is uncertain. The V end was cut by 2 bases, the J end by 7 bases, with 14 bases between. The CDR3 contains 14 residues. CDR3 in amino acids: CASSQKQGYGGYTF. The CDR3 bases are TGCGCCAGCAGTCAAAAACAGGGTTATGGTGGCTACACCTTC.

The chain uses TRBV29-1 and TRBJ1-2, with a weak D call TRBD1 (6 bases). The CDR3 is 15 residues long. Germline CDR1 reads SQVTM; CDR2 reads ANQGSEA. Between the trimmed V and J ends, which lost 1 base and 3 bases, there was a span of 15 bases. In DNA, the CDR3 is TGCAGCGTTGAAGCCCGTAGGACAGAATACTATGGCTACACCTTC. This encodes CSVEARRTEYYGYTF.